This TCR beta chain emerged from a study of blood T cell repertoires in COVID-19. V lost 4 bases, J lost 2 bases, and 13 bases lay in between. Per germline, CDR1 SGHRS and CDR2 YFSETQ. CDR3 size: 14 residues. Sequencing was performed with immunoSEQ multiplex PCR; in TCRdb, only in-frame clones are kept and a portion is missing. Among a few hundred thousand clones listed, roughly 84% were seen once. The V and J genes are TRBV5-1 and TRBJ2-7; a possible D gene is TRBD1 (6 bases). Sequenced input: peripheral blood. The receptor comes from a man aged 50-60 years with active or convalescent COVID-19. CDR3: CASSEQGAPYEQYF. CDR3 sequence (DNA): TGCGCCAGCAGCGAACAGGGAGCCCCCTACGAGCAGTACTTC.